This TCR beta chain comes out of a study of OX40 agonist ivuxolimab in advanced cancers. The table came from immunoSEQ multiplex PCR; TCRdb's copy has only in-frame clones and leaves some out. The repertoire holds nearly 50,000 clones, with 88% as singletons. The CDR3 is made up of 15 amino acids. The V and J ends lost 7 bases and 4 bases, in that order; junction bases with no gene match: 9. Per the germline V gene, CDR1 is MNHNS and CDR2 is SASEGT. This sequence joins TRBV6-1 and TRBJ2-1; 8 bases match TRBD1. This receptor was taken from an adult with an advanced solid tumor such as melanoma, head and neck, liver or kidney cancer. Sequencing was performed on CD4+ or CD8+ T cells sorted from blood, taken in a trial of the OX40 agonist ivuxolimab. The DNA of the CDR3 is TGTGCCAGCATTCTCCAGGGGGCGCGTTACAATGAGCAGTTCTTC. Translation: CASILQGARYNEQFF.